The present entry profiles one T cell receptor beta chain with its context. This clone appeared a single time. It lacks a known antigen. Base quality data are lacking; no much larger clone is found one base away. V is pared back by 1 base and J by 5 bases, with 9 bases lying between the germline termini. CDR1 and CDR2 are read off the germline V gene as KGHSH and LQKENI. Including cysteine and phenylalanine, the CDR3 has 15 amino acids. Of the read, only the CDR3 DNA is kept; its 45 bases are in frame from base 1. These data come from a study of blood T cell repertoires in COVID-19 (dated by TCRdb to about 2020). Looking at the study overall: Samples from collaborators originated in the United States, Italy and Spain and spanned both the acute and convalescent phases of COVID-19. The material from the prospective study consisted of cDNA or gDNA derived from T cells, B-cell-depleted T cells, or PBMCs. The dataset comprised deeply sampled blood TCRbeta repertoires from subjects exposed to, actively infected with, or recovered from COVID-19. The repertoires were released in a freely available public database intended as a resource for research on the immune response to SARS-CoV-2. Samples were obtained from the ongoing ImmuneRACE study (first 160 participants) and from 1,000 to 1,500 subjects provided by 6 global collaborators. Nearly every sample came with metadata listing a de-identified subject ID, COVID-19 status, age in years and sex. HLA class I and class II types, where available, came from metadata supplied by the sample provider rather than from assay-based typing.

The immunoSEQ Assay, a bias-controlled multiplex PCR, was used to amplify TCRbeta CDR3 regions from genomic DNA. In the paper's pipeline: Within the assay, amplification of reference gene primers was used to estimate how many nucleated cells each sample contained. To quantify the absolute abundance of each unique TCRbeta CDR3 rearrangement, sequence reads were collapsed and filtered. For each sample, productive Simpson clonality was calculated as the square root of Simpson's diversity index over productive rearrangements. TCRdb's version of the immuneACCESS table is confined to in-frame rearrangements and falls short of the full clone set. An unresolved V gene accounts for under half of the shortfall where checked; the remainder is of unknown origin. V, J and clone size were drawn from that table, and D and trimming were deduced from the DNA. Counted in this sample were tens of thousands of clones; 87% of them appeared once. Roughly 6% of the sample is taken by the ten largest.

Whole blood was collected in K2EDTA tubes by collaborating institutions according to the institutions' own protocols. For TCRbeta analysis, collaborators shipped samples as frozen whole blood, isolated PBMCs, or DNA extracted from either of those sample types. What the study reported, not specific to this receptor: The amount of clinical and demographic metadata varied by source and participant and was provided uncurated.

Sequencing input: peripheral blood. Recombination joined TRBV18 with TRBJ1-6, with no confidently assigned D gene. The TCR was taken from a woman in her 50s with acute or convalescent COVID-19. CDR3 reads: CASSPRQSDNSPLHF. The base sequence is TGTGCCAGCTCACCACGGCAATCAGATAATTCACCCCTCCACTTT.